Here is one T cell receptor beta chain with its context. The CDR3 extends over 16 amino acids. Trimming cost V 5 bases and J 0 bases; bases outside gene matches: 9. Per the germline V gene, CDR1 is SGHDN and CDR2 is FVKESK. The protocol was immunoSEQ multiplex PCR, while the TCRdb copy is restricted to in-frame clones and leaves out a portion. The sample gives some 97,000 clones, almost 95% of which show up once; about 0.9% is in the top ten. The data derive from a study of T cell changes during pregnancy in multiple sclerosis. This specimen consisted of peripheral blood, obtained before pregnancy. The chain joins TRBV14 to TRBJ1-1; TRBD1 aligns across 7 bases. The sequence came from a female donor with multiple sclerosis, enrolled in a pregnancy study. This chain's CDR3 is CASSYRGPPLNTEAFF. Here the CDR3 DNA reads TGTGCCAGCAGCTACAGGGGCCCCCCACTGAACACTGAAGCTTTCTTT.